The 15 T cell receptor beta chains reported below all come from one sample, sequenced in a study of blood T cell repertoires in COVID-19. Assay used: immunoSEQ multiplex PCR; TCRdb lists only in-frame clones, some missing. The sample has 150,000 or so clones; about nine tenths are singletons. Sequenced: peripheral blood. Every receptor here comes from a man older than 75 with acute or convalescent COVID-19.

The genes are TRBV30 and TRBJ1-5; 7 bases line up with TRBD1. This CDR3 is built from 14 residues. Per germline, CDR1 GTSNPN and CDR2 SVGIG (reference sequence). V shed 2 bases, J shed 3 bases, and the junction held 4 bases outside the gene matches. CDR3 protein: CAWSLGQANQPQHF. CDR3 in DNA: TGTGCCTGGAGTTTAGGACAGGCCAATCAGCCCCAGCATTTT.

The chain employs TRBV19 and TRBJ1-1; no definite D call. Deletions cut 4 bases from V and 5 bases from J, with 11 bases between. Germline loops: CDR1 LNHDA, CDR2 SQIVND (reference sequence). The CDR3 is 13 amino acids. The CDR3 bases are TGTGCCAGTAGTAAAACGGGGTCGACTGAAGCTTTCTTT. The encoded protein is CASSKTGSTEAFF. Using reference TRBV19 and TRBJ1-1 for the parts outside the CDR3, the full variable domain is DGGITQSPKYLFRKEGQNVTLSCEQNLNHDAMYWYRQDPGQGLRLIYYSQIVNDFQKGDIAEGYSVSREKKESFPLTVTSAQKNPTAFYLCASSKTGSTEAFFGQGTRLTVV.

The V gene is TRBV28, the J gene TRBJ1-4; perhaps TRBD1 as D (5 bases). CDR3 length equals 16 residues. Trimming shortened V by 4 bases and J by 1 base, and 13 bases separated the two germline ends. Germline V gene lookup returns CDR1 MDHEN and CDR2 SYDVKM. The CDR3 loop is CASSSRPGLTNEKLFF. Here the CDR3 DNA reads TGTGCCAGCAGTTCACGCCCAGGGTTAACTAATGAAAAACTGTTTTTT.

Regarding this clone: At one end the junction does not follow the germline gene, possibly because of a read error. The chain couples TRBV11-2 to TRBJ2-7; TRBD2 aligns across 8 bases. From germline, CDR1 is SGHAT and CDR2 FQNNGV. The CDR3 extends over 13 amino acids. The CDR3 nucleotides read TGTGCCAGCAGCCCCTTGGGCGGGAGGCCCTCCCCCTTC. The encoded protein is CASSPLGGRPSPF.

The chain has TRBV11-3 and TRBJ2-2; TRBD2 is a possible D gene (7 bases). V lost 5 bases, J lost 7 bases, and 20 bases lay in between. CDR3 size: 16 residues. Looked up from germline, CDR1 is SGHNT and CDR2 is YENEEA. The CDR3 nucleotides read TGTGCCAGCAGCACAGGGAGGGCAGGTGGGGACGGGGAGCTGTTTTTT. This encodes CASSTGRAGGDGELFF.

This rearrangement joins TRBV30 to TRBJ2-1; TRBD2 agrees at 12 bases. V dropped 3 bases and J dropped 6; count of bases not matched to a gene: 9. Germline assignment: CDR1 GTSNPN and CDR2 SVGIG (reference sequence). CDR3 length: 16 residues. CDR3 nucleotide sequence: TGTGCCTGGAGGTGGGGGCTAGCGGGAGGGGGCAATGAGCAGTTCTTC. This gives the protein CAWRWGLAGGGNEQFF. Using reference TRBV30 and TRBJ2-1 for the parts outside the CDR3, the full variable domain is SQTIHQWPATLVQPVGSPLSLECTVEGTSNPNLYWYRQAAGRGLQLLFYSVGIGQISSEVPQNLSASRPQDRQFILSSKKLLLSDSGFYLCAWRWGLAGGGNEQFFGPGTRLTVL.

The chain recombines TRBV28 with TRBJ2-3; tentative D call: TRBD1 (6 bases). There are 15 residues in the CDR3. The V end was cut by 3 bases, the J end by 3 bases, with 13 bases between. Per the germline V gene, CDR1 is MDHEN and CDR2 is SYDVKM. The CDR3 loop is CASSLGTQGTDTQYF. The CDR3 bases are TGTGCCAGCAGTTTGGGGACACAAGGGACAGATACGCAGTATTTT. The full variable domain, rest sourced from reference TRBV28 and TRBJ2-3, is DVKVTQSSRYLVKRTGEKVFLECVQDMDHENMFWYRQDPGLGLRLIYFSYDVKMKEKGDIPEGYSVSREKKERFSLILESASTNQTSMYLCASSLGTQGTDTQYFGPGTRLTVL.

The gene calls are TRBV10-3 and TRBJ1-1; the D is unclear. Trimming cost V 7 bases and J 5 bases, with 14 bases left between them. Germline V gene data show CDR1 as ENHRY and CDR2 as SYGVKD. This CDR3 contains 13 residues. CDR3 amino acids: CAIKRTQNTEAFF. The CDR3, as DNA: TGTGCCATCAAAAGAACACAAAATACTGAAGCTTTCTTT.

V gene TRBV9 combines with J gene TRBJ1-1; D unresolved. Trimming took 0 bases from V and 4 from J, leaving 10 bases between them. The CDR3 consists of 14 residues. CDR1 and CDR2 from the germline V gene are SGDLS and YYNGEE. The DNA for the CDR3 is TGTGCCAGCAGCGTAGCTATCCGGGGCACTGAAGCTTTCTTT. This codes for CASSVAIRGTEAFF.

Concerning this clone: A junction end diverges from the germline sequence, so it may reflect a read error. This chain connects TRBV29-1 to TRBJ2-3; the D is unclear. Germline CDR1 is SQVTM and CDR2 is ANQGSEA. This CDR3 is 16 amino acids long. The CDR3 sequence: CSGEHDSPSNTDTQYF. Written as DNA, the CDR3 is TGCAGCGGTGAACACGACTCACCGAGTAACACAGATACGCAGTATTTT.

The V call is TRBV5-1, the J call TRBJ2-7; 11 positions agree with TRBD1. The junction had 8 bases not matched to a gene; V was cut back by 3 bases and J by 6 bases. Germline V CDR1 and CDR2: SGHRS, YFSETQ. CDR3 length: 15 amino acids. For the CDR3, the DNA is TGCGCCAGCAGCTGGCAGCGGACAGGGGGCTCCGAGCAGTACTTC. Protein product: CASSWQRTGGSEQYF. Using reference TRBV5-1 and TRBJ2-7 for the parts outside the CDR3, the full variable domain is KAGVTQTPRYLIKTRGQQVTLSCSPISGHRSVSWYQQTPGQGLQFLFEYFSETQRNKGNFPGRFSGRQFSNSRSEMNVSTLELGDSALYLCASSWQRTGGSEQYFGPGTRLTVT.

This chain connects TRBV5-1 to TRBJ2-7; 7 bases line up with TRBD1. The junction had 6 bases not matched to a gene; V was cut back by 4 bases and J by 2 bases. The germline CDR1 and CDR2 sequences are SGHRS and YFSETQ. The CDR3 has 14 residues. CDR3 residues: CASSRPQGAYEQYF. CDR3 coding DNA: TGCGCCAGCAGCCGACCCCAGGGGGCCTACGAGCAGTACTTC.

The chain uses TRBV19 and TRBJ2-3; TRBD2 matches 9 bases. CDR3 length: 14 residues. Trimming at V came to 4 bases and at J to 3 bases, leaving 2 bases not matched to a gene. Germline loops: CDR1 LNHDA, CDR2 SQIVND (reference sequence). In DNA form, the CDR3 reads TGTGCCAGTAGTAAGCTAGCGGGAACAGATACGCAGTATTTT. The encoded protein is CASSKLAGTDTQYF.

About this clone: Other DNA sequences of this sample code for an identical CDR3. This rearrangement joins TRBV6-5 to TRBJ2-1, with 7 bases that match TRBD2. The germline gives CDR1 MNHEY, CDR2 SVGAGI. CDR3 length: 13 residues. Germline trimming cut 6 bases from V and 4 bases from J; bases unmatched to any gene: 3. The CDR3 DNA reads as TGTGCCAGCAGGGCTAGCGGATACAATGAGCAGTTCTTC. This codes for CASRASGYNEQFF.

The V call is TRBV27, the J call TRBJ2-7, with D hard to call. Germline CDR1 and CDR2: MNHEY and SMNVEV (reference sequence). The CDR3 sequence is 14 residues long. V gave up 0 bases and J gave up 1 base, with 7 bases separating them. The CDR3 reads CASSLSPQSYEQYF. CDR3 bases: TGTGCCAGCAGTTTATCTCCACAATCCTACGAGCAGTACTTC.